Shown below are 31 T cell receptor beta chains from a single sample sequenced in a study of human T cells and chemical hapten exposure. TCRdb processed the RACE reads anew with MiXCR; each CDR3 protein has one entry. The table shows some 90,000 distinct CDR3 sequences, with approximately 10% occurring only once. Time point noted: patch test 3, about 24 weeks after DPC sensitization. The sample's treatment: therapeutic diphenylcyclopropenone sensitization with weekly scalp DPC. The input for sequencing was whole blood, taken in connection with sensitization to the hapten diphenylcyclopropenone (DPC). The receptors were sampled from a woman aged 25 to 39 with alopecia areata. Some clones in this sample may be carry-over from other donors' samples.

This chain joins TRBV20-1 and TRBJ1-2; 7 bases are shared with TRBD1. V gave up 3 bases and J gave up 5 bases; unmatched junction bases: 3. This CDR3 region has 12 residues. CDR1 and CDR2 (germline): DFQATT, SNEGSKA (reference sequence). CDR3 amino acids: CSARTGSYGYTF. DNA of the CDR3: TGCAGTGCTAGGACAGGGTCTTATGGCTACACCTTC.

This clonotype was observed at least ten times. The chain joins TRBV5-1 to TRBJ2-1; D is perhaps TRBD1 or TRBD2 (5 bases each). Germline lookup yields CDR1 SGHRS and CDR2 YFSETQ. CDR3 length equals 18 residues. The V end was cut by 3 bases, the J end by 0 bases, with 19 bases between. Here the CDR3 reads CASSSSGTIGGSYNEQFF. In nucleotides, the CDR3 is TGCGCCAGCAGCTCATCCGGGACCATCGGCGGCTCCTACAATGAGCAGTTCTTC.

This clonotype was found once. The gene calls are TRBV7-6 and TRBJ2-5; D is unclear. Trimming left V 1 base short and J 4 bases short, with 7 bases between. This CDR3 has 13 residues. Germline CDR1 and CDR2: SGHVS and FNYEAQ. CDR3 DNA: TGTGCCAGCAGCTTAGACAGAAGAGAGACCCAGTACTTC. Protein product: CASSLDRRETQYF.

The chain carries TRBV29-1 and TRBJ2-2, with 8 positions matching TRBD1. CDR1 SQVTM and CDR2 ANQGSEA come from the germline V gene. The length of the CDR3 is 14 residues. The CDR3, as DNA: TGCAGTGCTAAGGGGACAGGGAACACCGGGGAGCTGTTTTTT. Residues: CSAKGTGNTGELFF.

This clonotype was seen ten or more times. This chain links TRBV27 with TRBJ2-7; 9 bases fit TRBD1. This CDR3 spans 16 amino acids. Germline values: CDR1 MNHEY, CDR2 SMNVEV (reference sequence). The J segment lost 1 base and the V segment lost 4 bases, leaving 8 bases of the junction unmatched. Written as DNA, the CDR3 is TGTGCCAGCAGTTCCCAGGGACAGGGTGTTTCCTACGAGCAGTACTTC. Its translation is CASSSQGQGVSYEQYF.

This chain uses TRBV28 with TRBJ1-4; D ambiguous. Germline lookup yields CDR1 MDHEN and CDR2 SYDVKM. The length of the CDR3 is 15 residues. With 7 bases removed from V and 0 bases from J, the gap between germline ends came to 12 bases. The CDR3 DNA reads TGTGCCAGCATGAGTGGCACATCAACTAATGAAAAACTGTTTTTT. Protein sequence: CASMSGTSTNEKLFF.

The table lists this clonotype with a few counts. The V gene is TRBV14, the J gene TRBJ2-1; 7 bases agree with TRBD1. Trimming removed 8 bases from V and 0 bases from J; junction bases left unmatched: 10. Germline CDR1 reads SGHDN; CDR2 reads FVKESK. This CDR3 has 16 amino acids. The CDR3 region has the DNA TGTGCCAGCGGCCGCGGACAGGACGCCTCCTACAATGAGCAGTTCTTC. It codes for CASGRGQDASYNEQFF.

This clonotype was detected a few times. The chain has TRBV6-2 or TRBV6-3 and TRBJ2-1; TRBD1 matches 7 bases. Per germline, CDR1 MNHEY and CDR2 SVGEGT. The CDR3 extends over 17 amino acids. Trimming at V came to 2 bases and at J to 8 bases, leaving 15 bases not matched to a gene. CDR3 sequence reads: CASSYVHNRGSRDEQFF. DNA of the CDR3: TGTGCCAGCAGTTACGTCCATAACAGGGGTTCTAGGGATGAGCAGTTCTTC.

This chain links TRBV4-3 with TRBJ2-5; 10 positions match TRBD2. CDR3 length equals 17 residues. V lost 2 bases and J lost 4; bases outside the gene matches: 10. Germline V gene sequence: CDR1 LGHNA, CDR2 YSLEER. The CDR3 loop reads CASSQKQGSGRGETQYF. The CDR3 DNA reads as TGCGCCAGCAGCCAAAAACAGGGGAGCGGGAGGGGAGAGACCCAGTACTTC.

This clonotype has just a few counts. The chain employs TRBV14 and TRBJ2-7; D call uncertain. The ends were cut back, 6 bases at V and 3 bases at J, with 12 bases in the middle. The CDR3 loop spans 13 amino acids. Germline V gene data show CDR1 as SGHDN and CDR2 as FVKESK. CDR3: CASSPHIFYEQYF. In DNA, the CDR3 is TGTGCCAGCAGTCCTCATATATTCTACGAGCAGTACTTC.

This clonotype was found a few times. The genes are TRBV4-1 and TRBJ2-5; TRBD2 aligns across 11 bases. This CDR3 contains 19 residues. V shed 2 bases, J shed 4 bases, and the junction held 15 bases outside the gene matches. Germline CDR1 is MGHRA and CDR2 is YSYEKL. CDR3 residues: CASSQRETSGTPSGETQYF. In DNA, the CDR3 is TGCGCCAGCAGCCAACGCGAGACTAGCGGGACTCCCAGCGGAGAGACCCAGTACTTC.

This clonotype was detected many times. This chain connects TRBV10-3 to TRBJ2-1; a weak D match, TRBD1 (6 bases). Germline CDR1 ENHRY, CDR2 SYGVKD. V gave up 5 bases and J gave up 8 bases, with 13 bases separating them. The CDR3 totals 13 residues. The CDR3 sequence is CAISLGAEDEQFF. In nucleotides, the CDR3 is TGTGCCATCAGTTTGGGGGCGGAAGATGAGCAGTTCTTC.

This clonotype came up a few times. The chain links TRBV5-1 to TRBJ2-7, with a weak D call TRBD1 (6 bases). Trimming pared 0 bases from V and 2 bases from J, leaving 15 bases between. Germline CDR1 reads SGHRS; CDR2 reads YFSETQ. The CDR3 covers 16 residues. CDR3 residues: CASSLGVGANPYEQYV. The CDR3 DNA follows: TGCGCCAGCAGCTTGGGAGTGGGGGCCAACCCCTACGAGCAGTACGTC.

This clonotype was seen only a few times. The chain combines TRBV11-2 with TRBJ2-1, with D possibly matching TRBD1 (7 bases). CDR1 SGHAT and CDR2 FQNNGV come from the germline V gene. Between the trimmed V and J ends, which lost 3 bases and 3 bases, there was a span of 12 bases. The CDR3 length is 15 residues. The CDR3 nucleotides read TGTGCCAGCAGCTTGGGGGGACAGATCTACAATGAGCAGTTCTTC. Translation: CASSLGGQIYNEQFF.

This clonotype was seen ten or more times. The chain uses TRBV4-3 and TRBJ2-1, with 8 bases identical to TRBD1. V lost 1 base and J lost 8; bases outside the gene matches: 7. Germline CDR1 reads LGHNA; CDR2 reads YSLEER. The length of the CDR3 is 15 residues. The CDR3 region is CASSQVGQGAYEQFF. The CDR3 bases are TGCGCCAGCAGCCAAGTTGGCCAGGGGGCGTATGAGCAGTTCTTC.

This clonotype has a count of ten or more. This rearrangement joins TRBV7-6 to TRBJ2-3; D unclear. The V gene lost 5 bases and the J gene lost 1 base, with 4 bases spanning the gap. The CDR3 totals 12 residues. Germline lookup yields CDR1 SGHVS and CDR2 FNYEAQ. CDR3 loop: CASSPRTDTQYF. As DNA, the CDR3 is TGTGCCAGCAGCCCCCGCACAGATACGCAGTATTTT.

This clonotype has only a few counts. This chain links TRBV24-1 with TRBJ2-3, with D possibly matching TRBD2 (6 bases). Germline V CDR1 and CDR2: KGHDR, SFDVKD. V lost 9 bases and J lost 5, with 14 bases in between. CDR3 length: 13 residues. CDR3 amino acids: CATSGGWGDTQYF. The CDR3 region has the DNA TGTGCCACCTCTGGGGGGTGGGGAGATACGCAGTATTTT.

To note about this clonotype: A much bigger clone sits one base away, suggesting this may be a read error. The chain has TRBV29-1 and TRBJ1-4; D is perhaps TRBD1 (5 bases). CDR1 SQVTM and CDR2 ANQGSEA come from the germline V gene. This CDR3 comprises 13 residues. CDR3 in amino acids: CSVNRQGGENLFF. The CDR3 DNA is TGCAGCGTTAATAGGCAGGGCGGGGAAAACCTGTTTTTT. Complete variable domain (other parts from reference TRBV29-1 and TRBJ1-4): SAVISQKPSRDICQRGTSLTIQCQVDSQVTMMFWYRQQPGQSLTLIATANQGSEATYESGFVIDKFPISRPNLTFSTLTVSNMSPEDSSIYLCSVNRQGGENLFFGSGTQLSVL.

This clonotype has at least ten counts. The rearrangement joins TRBV6-2 or TRBV6-3 to TRBJ1-6, with 8 bases that match TRBD1. CDR1 and CDR2 from the germline V gene are MNHEY and SVGEGT. The junction had 3 bases not matched to a gene; V was cut back by 6 bases and J by 5 bases. This CDR3 comprises 14 residues. CDR3 protein: CASSPDRDNSPLHF. The DNA for the CDR3 is TGTGCCAGCAGCCCGGACAGGGATAATTCACCCCTCCACTTT.

This chain joins TRBV2 and TRBJ1-1; 9 bases map to TRBD1. J lost 6 bases, V lost 8 bases, and 13 bases had no gene match. The CDR3 runs to 15 residues. CDR1 and CDR2 from the germline V gene are SNHLY and FYNNEI. CDR3 sequence: CASDPGQGRVSEAFF. The CDR3 nucleotides read TGTGCCAGCGATCCGGGACAGGGTCGGGTCTCTGAAGCTTTCTTT.

This clonotype was picked up many times. The V gene is TRBV6-2 or TRBV6-3, the J gene TRBJ2-3, with 8 nucleotides matching TRBD2. The CDR3 has 14 residues. Germline assignment: CDR1 MNHEY and CDR2 SVGEGT. V was pared by 5 bases and J by 5 bases, with 6 bases of the junction left unmatched. Written as DNA, the CDR3 is TGTGCCAGCAGTCCACTAGCGGTACAAGATACGCAGTATTTT. Residues: CASSPLAVQDTQYF.

V and J are TRBV7-9 and TRBJ1-3; D is possibly TRBD1 (5 bases). Trimming removed 2 bases at V and 4 bases at J, with 6 bases between. Germline V gene data show CDR1 as SEHNR and CDR2 as FQNEAQ (reference sequence). The CDR3 consists of 13 residues. The CDR3 here is CASSLPGGNTIYF. CDR3 DNA: TGTGCCAGCAGCTTACCAGGGGGAAACACCATATATTTT.

This clonotype was detected a few times. The CDR3 loop reads CAFSTGTRETQYF. The CDR3 DNA sequence: TGTGCCTTCTCGACCGGGACGAGAGAGACCCAGTACTTC. The chain has TRBV30 and TRBJ2-5, with D possibly being TRBD1 or TRBD2 (5 bases each). The V gene's germline CDR1 is GTSNPN and CDR2 SVGIG (reference sequence). The CDR3 loop spans 13 amino acids. Trimming stripped 7 bases from V and 4 bases from J, with 16 bases between. The variable domain in full, with the rest retrieved from reference TRBV30 and TRBJ2-5, is SQTIHQWPATLVQPVGSPLSLECTVEGTSNPNLYWYRQAAGRGLQLLFYSVGIGQISSEVPQNLSASRPQDRQFILSSKKLLLSDSGFYLCAFSTGTRETQYFGPGTRLLVL.

This clonotype was detected a few times. The chain recombines TRBV20-1 with TRBJ2-2, with 8 bases identical to TRBD1. In germline, CDR1 is DFQATT, CDR2 SNEGSKA (reference sequence). This CDR3 comprises 13 residues. The junction had 2 bases not matched to a gene; V was cut back by 0 bases and J by 8 bases. The CDR3 loop reads CSARDRGRGELFF. CDR3 sequence (DNA): TGCAGTGCTAGAGACAGGGGGCGAGGGGAGCTGTTTTTT.

This clonotype was detected many times. This chain links TRBV4-1 with TRBJ1-1; D is uncertain. The V gene lost 1 base and the J gene lost 1 base, with 10 bases spanning the gap. The CDR3 extends over 15 amino acids. The V gene's germline CDR1 is MGHRA and CDR2 YSYEKL. CDR3 nucleotides: TGCGCCAGCAGCCAAGGGCAGAGGGAGAACACTGAAGCTTTCTTT. Its protein product is CASSQGQRENTEAFF.

In its sample, this clonotype was seen a few times. The J gene is TRBJ1-4, the V gene TRBV15; TRBD1 agrees at 7 bases. The CDR3 has 19 residues. V lost 5 bases and J lost 0; bases outside the gene matches: 15. Germline-derived CDR1 and CDR2 are LNHNV and YYDKDF (reference sequence). CDR3 bases: TGTGCCACCAGCCGGTACTCGGGACAGCAAAAAACAACTAATGAAAAACTGTTTTTT. It specifies CATSRYSGQQKTTNEKLFF.

This clonotype was detected only once. V gene TRBV27 combines with J gene TRBJ2-7, with 9 bases aligning to TRBD1. CDR1 is MNHEY, CDR2 SMNVEV, per germline (reference sequence). The V and J ends lost 5 bases and 5 bases, in that order; junction bases with no gene match: 13. This CDR3 region has 16 residues. The CDR3 DNA reads TGTGCCAGCAGTCGGGGGGCCGGGACAGGGAACCACGAGCAGTACTTC. Amino acids: CASSRGAGTGNHEQYF.

In its sample, this clonotype was seen many times. V and J are TRBV7-9 and TRBJ1-1; no definite D call. Germline CDR1 and CDR2: SEHNR and FQNEAQ (reference sequence). The length of the CDR3 is 15 residues. Trimming shortened V by 2 bases and J by 0 bases, and 10 bases separated the two germline ends. In nucleotides, the CDR3 is TGTGCCAGCAGCTTAAGTCACAGTCTGAACACTGAAGCTTTCTTT. Its protein product is CASSLSHSLNTEAFF.

Points on this clonotype: This may arise from a read error, as a much more abundant clone is one base away. The V and J genes are TRBV7-9 and TRBJ2-2, with D unclear. The ends were cut back, 5 bases at V and 4 bases at J, with 5 bases in the middle. CDR1 is SEHNR, CDR2 FQNEAQ, per germline (reference sequence). The CDR3 is 12 residues long. CDR3 in DNA: TGTGCCAGCAGCCCCCCCACCGGGGAGCTGTTTTTT. Amino acids: CASSPPTGELFF.

The sample holds a few counts of this clonotype. The V call is TRBV5-1, the J call TRBJ1-3; D call uncertain. CDR3 size: 15 residues. CDR1 SGHRS and CDR2 YFSETQ come from the germline V gene. Trimming shortened V by 2 bases and J by 3 bases, and 12 bases separated the two germline ends. CDR3 amino acids: CASSLLGSYGNTIYF. The CDR3 coding sequence is TGCGCCAGCAGCTTACTGGGCTCATATGGAAACACCATATATTTT. Looking up the rest from reference TRBV5-1 and TRBJ1-3 gives the full variable domain: KAGVTQTPRYLIKTRGQQVTLSCSPISGHRSVSWYQQTPGQGLQFLFEYFSETQRNKGNFPGRFSGRQFSNSRSEMNVSTLELGDSALYLCASSLLGSYGNTIYFGEGSWLTVV.

This clonotype was recorded many times. The rearrangement links TRBV7-6 to TRBJ2-5; D is perhaps TRBD2 (6 bases). The germline V gene encodes CDR1 SGHVS and CDR2 FNYEAQ. This CDR3 has 13 amino acids. V was pared by 5 bases and J by 5 bases, with 12 bases between. As DNA, the CDR3 is TGTGCCAGCAGCCCGACTAGGTTGGAGACCCAGTACTTC. Its translation is CASSPTRLETQYF.